These 4 T cell receptor beta chains share one sample of origin, sequenced in a study of T-cell memory formation after mild COVID-19 (dated by TCRdb to the early 2020s). To prepare the library, 5' RACE was applied. The reads were generated on an Illumina NovaSeq 6000. The public reads were reanalyzed by TCRdb: fastp trimming at Q25, MiXCR alignment, in-frame beta chains only. For every CDR3 protein sequence, its rows merge into one entry that carries the most common genes and DNA. The sample table holds approximately 250,000 distinct CDR3 sequences, of which about a sixth were seen once. Clones ranked in the top ten supply around a fifth of the sample. Sequencing was done on a sample of PBMCs or a T cell subset sorted from them (not recorded which). Receptors were obtained from a man aged 18-30 years who had mild COVID-19 (a few samples of this study predate the infection). The sample titles of this study are shuffled in the database, so cell type and time point are left out; the donor was told from shared clones.

The gene calls are TRBV6-6 and TRBJ2-3, with TRBD2 identical over 9 bases. The CDR3 extends over 15 amino acids. Germline V gene sequence: CDR1 MNHNY, CDR2 SVGAGI (reference sequence). V trimming: 2 bases; J trimming: 3 bases; junction bases outside the gene matches: 3. CDR3 loop: CASSYAGGLTDTQYF. The CDR3 nucleotides read TGTGCCAGCAGTTACGCGGGGGGGCTTACAGATACGCAGTATTTT.

This clonotype showed up many times. The chain joins TRBV28 to TRBJ1-1; no reliable D call. The germline CDR1 and CDR2 sequences are MDHEN and SYDVKM. The CDR3 is made up of 12 amino acids. Trimming removed 6 bases from V and 5 bases from J, with 10 bases in between. As DNA, the CDR3 is TGTGCCAGCAGCTGGGGAGGGACTGAAGCTTTCTTT. This codes for CASSWGGTEAFF. The variable domain in full, completed from reference TRBV28 and TRBJ1-1, reads DVKVTQSSRYLVKRTGEKVFLECVQDMDHENMFWYRQDPGLGLRLIYFSYDVKMKEKGDIPEGYSVSREKKERFSLILESASTNQTSMYLCASSWGGTEAFFGQGTRLTVV.

The table lists this clonotype with a count of one. The rearrangement uses TRBV7-2 and TRBJ2-5, with TRBD1 identical over 7 bases. The CDR3 totals 13 residues. Germline CDR1 is SGHTA and CDR2 is FQGNSA. V trimming: 5 bases; J trimming: 6 bases; junction bases outside the gene matches: 6. CDR3 in amino acids: CASSEQGSQTQYF. The CDR3 DNA reads TGTGCCAGCAGCGAACAGGGGAGCCAGACCCAGTACTTC.

The rearrangement joins TRBV5-1 to TRBJ2-7, with D possibly called TRBD1 or TRBD2 (5 bases each). The CDR3 sequence is 14 residues long. V lost 4 bases, J lost 0 bases, and 11 bases lay in between. CDR1 is SGHRS and CDR2 is YFSETQ in the germline V gene. For the CDR3, the DNA is TGCGCCAGCAGCCCCACCGGGACCTCCTACGAGCAGTACGTC. As protein: CASSPTGTSYEQYV.